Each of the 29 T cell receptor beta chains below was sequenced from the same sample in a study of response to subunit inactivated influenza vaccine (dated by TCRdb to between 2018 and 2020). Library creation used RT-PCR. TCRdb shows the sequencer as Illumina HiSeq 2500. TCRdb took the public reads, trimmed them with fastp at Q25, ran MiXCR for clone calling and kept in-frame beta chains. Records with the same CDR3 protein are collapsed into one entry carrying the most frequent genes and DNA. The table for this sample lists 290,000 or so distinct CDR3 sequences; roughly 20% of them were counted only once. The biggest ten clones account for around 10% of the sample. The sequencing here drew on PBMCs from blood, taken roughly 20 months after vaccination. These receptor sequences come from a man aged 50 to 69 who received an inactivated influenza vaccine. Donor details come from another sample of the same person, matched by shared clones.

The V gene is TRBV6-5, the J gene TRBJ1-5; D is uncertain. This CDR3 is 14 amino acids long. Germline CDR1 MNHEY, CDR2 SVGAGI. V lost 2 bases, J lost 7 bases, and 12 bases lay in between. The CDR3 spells CASSYSAPTQPQHF. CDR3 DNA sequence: TGTGCCAGCAGTTACAGCGCGCCGACCCAGCCCCAGCATTTT.

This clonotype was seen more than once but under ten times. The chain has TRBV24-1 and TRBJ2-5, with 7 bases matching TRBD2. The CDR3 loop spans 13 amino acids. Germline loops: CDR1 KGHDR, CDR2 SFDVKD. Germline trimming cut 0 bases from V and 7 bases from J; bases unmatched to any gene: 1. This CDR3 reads CATSDLKRGTQYF. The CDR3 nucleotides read TGTGCCACCAGTGATTTGAAGCGGGGGACCCAGTACTTC.

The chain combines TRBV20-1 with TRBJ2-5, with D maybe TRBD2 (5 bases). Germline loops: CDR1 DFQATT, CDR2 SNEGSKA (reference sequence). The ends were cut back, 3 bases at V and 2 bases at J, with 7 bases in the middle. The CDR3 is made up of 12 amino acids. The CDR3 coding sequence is TGCAGTGCTAGTAGCGTTCAAGAGACCCAGTACTTC. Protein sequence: CSASSVQETQYF.

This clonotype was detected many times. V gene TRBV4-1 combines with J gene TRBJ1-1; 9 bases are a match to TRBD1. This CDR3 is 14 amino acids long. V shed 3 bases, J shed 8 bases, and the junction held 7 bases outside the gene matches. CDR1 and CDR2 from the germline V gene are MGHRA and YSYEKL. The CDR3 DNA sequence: TGCGCCAGCAGCCAGGCCTCAGGGACAGGGGAAGCTTTCTTT. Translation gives CASSQASGTGEAFF.

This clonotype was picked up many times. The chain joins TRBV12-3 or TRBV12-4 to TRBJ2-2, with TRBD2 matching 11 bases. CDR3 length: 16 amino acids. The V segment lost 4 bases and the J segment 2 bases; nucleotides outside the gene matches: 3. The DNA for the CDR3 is TGTGCCAGCAGTTGGGGACTAGCGGCCAACACCGGGGAGCTGTTTTTT. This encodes CASSWGLAANTGELFF.

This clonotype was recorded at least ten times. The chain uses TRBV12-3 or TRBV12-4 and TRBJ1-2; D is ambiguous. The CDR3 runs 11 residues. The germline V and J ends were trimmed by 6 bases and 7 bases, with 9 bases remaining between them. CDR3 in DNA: TGTGCCAGCAGCTCCCGGTTTGGCTACACCTTC. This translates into CASSSRFGYTF.

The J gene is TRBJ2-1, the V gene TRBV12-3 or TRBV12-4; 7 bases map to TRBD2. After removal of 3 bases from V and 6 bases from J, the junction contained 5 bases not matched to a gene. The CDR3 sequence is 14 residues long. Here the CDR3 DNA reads TGTGCCAGCAGTTTTGGAGGGAGGGCCAATGAGCAGTTCTTC. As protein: CASSFGGRANEQFF.

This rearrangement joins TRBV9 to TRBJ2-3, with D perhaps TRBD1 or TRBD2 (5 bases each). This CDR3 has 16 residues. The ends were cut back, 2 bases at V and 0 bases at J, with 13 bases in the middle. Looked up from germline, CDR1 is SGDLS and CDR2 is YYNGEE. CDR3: CASSVSAGTSTDTQYF. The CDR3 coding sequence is TGTGCCAGCAGCGTGTCAGCAGGGACCAGCACAGATACGCAGTATTTT.

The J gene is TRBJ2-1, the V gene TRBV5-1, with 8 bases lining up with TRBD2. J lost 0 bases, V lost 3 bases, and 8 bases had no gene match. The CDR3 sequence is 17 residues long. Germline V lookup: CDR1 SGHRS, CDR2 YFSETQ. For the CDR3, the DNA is TGCGCCAGCAGCTGGACGACTAGCGTGATCTCCTACAATGAGCAGTTCTTC. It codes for CASSWTTSVISYNEQFF.

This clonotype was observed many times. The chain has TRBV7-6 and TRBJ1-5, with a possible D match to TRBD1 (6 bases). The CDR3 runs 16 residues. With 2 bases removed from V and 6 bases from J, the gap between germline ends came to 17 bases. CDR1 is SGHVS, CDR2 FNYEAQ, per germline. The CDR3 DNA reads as TGTGCCAGCAGCTTAATCGGAGGGAGGGGGAGTCAGCCCCAGCATTTT. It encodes CASSLIGGRGSQPQHF. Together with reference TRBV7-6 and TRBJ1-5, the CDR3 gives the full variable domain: GAGVSQSPRYKVTKRGQDVALRCDPISGHVSLYWYRQALGQGPEFLTYFNYEAQQDKSGLPNDRFSAERPEGSISTLTIQRTEQRDSAMYRCASSLIGGRGSQPQHFGDGTRLSIL.

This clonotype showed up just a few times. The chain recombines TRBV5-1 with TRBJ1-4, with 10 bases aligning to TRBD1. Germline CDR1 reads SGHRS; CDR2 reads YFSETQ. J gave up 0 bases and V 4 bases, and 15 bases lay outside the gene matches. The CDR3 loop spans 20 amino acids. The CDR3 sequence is CASSNPRDRGAMATNEKLFF. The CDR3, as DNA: TGCGCCAGCAGCAACCCCCGGGACAGGGGAGCTATGGCAACTAATGAAAAACTGTTTTTT. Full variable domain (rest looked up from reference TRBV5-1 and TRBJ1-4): KAGVTQTPRYLIKTRGQQVTLSCSPISGHRSVSWYQQTPGQGLQFLFEYFSETQRNKGNFPGRFSGRQFSNSRSEMNVSTLELGDSALYLCASSNPRDRGAMATNEKLFFGSGTQLSVL.

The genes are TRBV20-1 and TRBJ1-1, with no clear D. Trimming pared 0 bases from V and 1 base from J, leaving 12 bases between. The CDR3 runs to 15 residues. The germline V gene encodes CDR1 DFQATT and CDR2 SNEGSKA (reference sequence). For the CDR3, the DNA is TGCAGTGCTAGAGATCCGGGGATGACGAACACTGAAGCTTTCTTT. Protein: CSARDPGMTNTEAFF.

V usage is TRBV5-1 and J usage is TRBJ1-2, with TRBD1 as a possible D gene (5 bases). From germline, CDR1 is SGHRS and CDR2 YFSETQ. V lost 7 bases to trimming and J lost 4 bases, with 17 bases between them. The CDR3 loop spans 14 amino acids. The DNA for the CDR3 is TGCGCCAGCCGGAAAGCGGGGACGACCTATGGCTACACCTTC. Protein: CASRKAGTTYGYTF.

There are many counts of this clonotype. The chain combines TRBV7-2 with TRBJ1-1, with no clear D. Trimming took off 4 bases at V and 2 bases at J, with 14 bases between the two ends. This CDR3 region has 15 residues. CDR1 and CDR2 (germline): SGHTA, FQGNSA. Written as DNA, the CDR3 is TGTGCCAGCAGCTCAGTACATGGGGTAAACACTGAAGCTTTCTTT. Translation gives CASSSVHGVNTEAFF.

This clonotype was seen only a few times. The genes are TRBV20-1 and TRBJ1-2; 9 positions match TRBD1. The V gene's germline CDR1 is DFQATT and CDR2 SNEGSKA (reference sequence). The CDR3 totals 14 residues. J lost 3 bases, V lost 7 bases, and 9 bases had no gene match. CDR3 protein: CSGGTGSMDYGYTF. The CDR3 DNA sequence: TGCAGTGGCGGGACAGGGAGTATGGACTATGGCTACACCTTC.

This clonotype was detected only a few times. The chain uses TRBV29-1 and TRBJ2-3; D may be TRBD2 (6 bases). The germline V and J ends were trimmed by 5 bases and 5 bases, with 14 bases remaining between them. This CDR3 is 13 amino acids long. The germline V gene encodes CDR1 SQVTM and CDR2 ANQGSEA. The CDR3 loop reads CSVQAGVLDTQYF. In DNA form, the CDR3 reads TGCAGCGTTCAAGCGGGCGTTTTAGATACGCAGTATTTT.

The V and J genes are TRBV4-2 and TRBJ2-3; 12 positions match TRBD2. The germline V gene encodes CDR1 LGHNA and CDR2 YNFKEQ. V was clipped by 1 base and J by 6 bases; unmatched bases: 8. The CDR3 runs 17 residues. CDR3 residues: CASSQGSSGRARDTQYF. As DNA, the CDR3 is TGTGCCAGCAGCCAAGGATCTAGCGGGAGGGCCAGGGATACGCAGTATTTT.

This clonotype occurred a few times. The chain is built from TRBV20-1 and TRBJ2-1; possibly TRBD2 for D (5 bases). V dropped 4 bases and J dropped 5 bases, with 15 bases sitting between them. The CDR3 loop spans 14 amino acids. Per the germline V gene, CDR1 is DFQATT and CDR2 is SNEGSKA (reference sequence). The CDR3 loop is CSATVGSVNNEQFF. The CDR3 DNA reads TGCAGTGCTACCGTTGGTAGCGTAAACAATGAGCAGTTCTTC.

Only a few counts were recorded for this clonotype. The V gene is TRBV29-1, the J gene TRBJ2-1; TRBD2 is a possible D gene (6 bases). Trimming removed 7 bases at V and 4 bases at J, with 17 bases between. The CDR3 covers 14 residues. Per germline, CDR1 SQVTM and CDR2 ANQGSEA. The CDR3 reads CSGLAGGVYNEQFF. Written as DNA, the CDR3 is TGCAGCGGATTAGCCGGGGGAGTGTACAATGAGCAGTTCTTC.

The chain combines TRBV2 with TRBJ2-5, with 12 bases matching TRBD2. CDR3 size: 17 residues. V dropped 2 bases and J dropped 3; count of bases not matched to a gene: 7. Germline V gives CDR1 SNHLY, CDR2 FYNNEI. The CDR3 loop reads CASSEWATSGSEETQYF. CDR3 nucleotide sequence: TGTGCCAGCAGTGAATGGGCGACTAGCGGGAGTGAAGAGACCCAGTACTTC.

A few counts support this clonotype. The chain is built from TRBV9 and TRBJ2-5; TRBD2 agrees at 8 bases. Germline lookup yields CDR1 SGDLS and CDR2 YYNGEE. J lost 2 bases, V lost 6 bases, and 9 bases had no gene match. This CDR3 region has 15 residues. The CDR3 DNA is TGTGCCAGCAAGCGGAGCGGGGGCCCTCAAGAGACCCAGTACTTC. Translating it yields CASKRSGGPQETQYF.

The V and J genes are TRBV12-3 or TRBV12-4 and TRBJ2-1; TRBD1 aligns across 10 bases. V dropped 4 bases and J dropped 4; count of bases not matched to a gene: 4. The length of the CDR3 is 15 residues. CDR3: CASSSGTGVYNEQFF. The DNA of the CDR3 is TGTGCCAGCAGTTCCGGGACAGGGGTTTACAATGAGCAGTTCTTC.

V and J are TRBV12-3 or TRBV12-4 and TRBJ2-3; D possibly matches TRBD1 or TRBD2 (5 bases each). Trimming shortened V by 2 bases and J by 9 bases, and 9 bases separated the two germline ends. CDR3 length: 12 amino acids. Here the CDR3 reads CASSLWDLTQYF. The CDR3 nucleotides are TGTGCCAGCAGTTTATGGGACCTGACGCAGTATTTT.

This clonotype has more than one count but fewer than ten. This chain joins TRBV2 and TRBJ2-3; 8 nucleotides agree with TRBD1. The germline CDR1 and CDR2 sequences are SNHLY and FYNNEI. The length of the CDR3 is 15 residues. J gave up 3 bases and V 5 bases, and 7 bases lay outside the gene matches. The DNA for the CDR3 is TGTGCCAGCAGTTCCCGGACAGGGAGAACAGATACGCAGTATTTT. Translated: CASSSRTGRTDTQYF.

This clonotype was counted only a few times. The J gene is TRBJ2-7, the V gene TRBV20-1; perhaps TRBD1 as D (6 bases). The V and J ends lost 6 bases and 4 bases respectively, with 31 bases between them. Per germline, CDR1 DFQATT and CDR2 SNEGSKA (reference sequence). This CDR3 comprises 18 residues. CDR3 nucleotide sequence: TGCAGTGCCGCGCAGGGGTTGAACAGGGCCCCTTACCCTTACGAGCAGTACTTC. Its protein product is CSAAQGLNRAPYPYEQYF.

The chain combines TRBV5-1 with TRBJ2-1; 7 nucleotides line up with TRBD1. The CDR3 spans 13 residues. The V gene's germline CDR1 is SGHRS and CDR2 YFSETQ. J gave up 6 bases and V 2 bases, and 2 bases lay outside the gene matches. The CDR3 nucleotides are TGCGCCAGCAGCTTTGACAGGGTCAATGAGCAGTTCTTC. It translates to CASSFDRVNEQFF. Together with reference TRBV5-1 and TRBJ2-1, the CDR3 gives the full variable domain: KAGVTQTPRYLIKTRGQQVTLSCSPISGHRSVSWYQQTPGQGLQFLFEYFSETQRNKGNFPGRFSGRQFSNSRSEMNVSTLELGDSALYLCASSFDRVNEQFFGPGTRLTVL.

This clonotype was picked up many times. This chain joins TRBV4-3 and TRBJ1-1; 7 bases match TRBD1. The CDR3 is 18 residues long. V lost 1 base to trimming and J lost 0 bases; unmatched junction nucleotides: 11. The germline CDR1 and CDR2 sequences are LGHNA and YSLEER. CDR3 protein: CASSQGTGGGRMNTEAFF. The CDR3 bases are TGCGCCAGCAGCCAAGGAACGGGAGGGGGCCGGATGAACACTGAAGCTTTCTTT.

The CDR3 loop is CSARTGTDNSPLHF. The CDR3 DNA is TGCAGTGCGAGAACCGGGACAGATAATTCACCCCTCCACTTT. V is TRBV20-1 and J is TRBJ1-6, with 7 positions matching TRBD1. The CDR3 covers 14 residues. V trimming: 6 bases; J trimming: 5 bases; junction bases outside the gene matches: 7. Germline loops: CDR1 DFQATT, CDR2 SNEGSKA (reference sequence).

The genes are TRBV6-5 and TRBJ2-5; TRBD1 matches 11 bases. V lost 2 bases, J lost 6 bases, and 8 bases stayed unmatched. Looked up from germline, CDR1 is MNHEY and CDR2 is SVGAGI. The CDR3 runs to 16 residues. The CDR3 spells CASSYPRTGGRKTQYF. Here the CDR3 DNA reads TGTGCCAGCAGTTACCCTCGGACAGGGGGCCGGAAGACCCAGTACTTC.